This T cell receptor (beta chain) is from a study of OX40 agonist ivuxolimab in advanced cancers. Only in-frame clones appear in the TCRdb table, and some are missing; sequencing was by immunoSEQ multiplex PCR. The sample carries around 150,000 clones, approximately 94% recorded once. J lost 5 bases, V lost 5 bases, and 11 bases had no gene match. Germline V CDR1 and CDR2: SGHAT, FQNNGV. The CDR3 consists of 15 residues. This receptor was taken from an adult with an advanced solid tumor such as melanoma, head and neck, liver or kidney cancer. The sequenced sample was CD4+ or CD8+ T cells sorted from blood, obtained in a trial of the OX40 agonist ivuxolimab. The chain has TRBV11-2 and TRBJ2-7, with 8 positions matching TRBD1. The CDR3 protein is CASSNLGQGKDEQYF. The CDR3 nucleotides are TGTGCCAGCAGCAATCTTGGACAGGGAAAAGACGAGCAGTACTTC.